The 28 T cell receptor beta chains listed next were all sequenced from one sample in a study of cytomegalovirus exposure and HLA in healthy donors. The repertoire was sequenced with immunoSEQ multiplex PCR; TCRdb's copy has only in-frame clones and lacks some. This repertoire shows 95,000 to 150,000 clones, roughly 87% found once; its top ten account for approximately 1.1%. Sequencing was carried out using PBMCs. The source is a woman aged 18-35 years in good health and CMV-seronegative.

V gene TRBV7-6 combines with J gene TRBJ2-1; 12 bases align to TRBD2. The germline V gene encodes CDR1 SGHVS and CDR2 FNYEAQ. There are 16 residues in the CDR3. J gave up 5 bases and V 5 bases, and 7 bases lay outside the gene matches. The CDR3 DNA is TGTGCCAGCAGCCCTAGCGGGGGGGATTTCGACAATGAGCAGTTCTTC. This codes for CASSPSGGDFDNEQFF.

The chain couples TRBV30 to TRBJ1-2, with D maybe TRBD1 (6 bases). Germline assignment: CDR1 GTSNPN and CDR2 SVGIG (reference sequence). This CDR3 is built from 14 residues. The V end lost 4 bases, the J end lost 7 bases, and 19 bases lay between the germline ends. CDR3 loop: CAWNRDTGALGYTF. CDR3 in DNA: TGTGCCTGGAACAGGGACACCGGTGCACTTGGCTACACCTTC. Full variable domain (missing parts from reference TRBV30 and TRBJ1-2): SQTIHQWPATLVQPVGSPLSLECTVEGTSNPNLYWYRQAAGRGLQLLFYSVGIGQISSEVPQNLSASRPQDRQFILSSKKLLLSDSGFYLCAWNRDTGALGYTFGSGTRLTVV.

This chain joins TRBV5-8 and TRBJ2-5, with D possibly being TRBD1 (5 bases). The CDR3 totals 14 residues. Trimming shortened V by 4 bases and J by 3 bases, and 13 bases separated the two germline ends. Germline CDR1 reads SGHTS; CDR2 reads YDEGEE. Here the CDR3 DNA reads TGTGCCAGCAGCCAACCAGACAGAGAAGAGACCCAGTACTTC. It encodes CASSQPDREETQYF.

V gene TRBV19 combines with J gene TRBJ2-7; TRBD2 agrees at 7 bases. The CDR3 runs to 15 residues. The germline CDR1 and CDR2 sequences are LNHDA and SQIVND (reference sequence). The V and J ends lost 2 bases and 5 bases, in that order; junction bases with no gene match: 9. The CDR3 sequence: CASSISPTSRHEQYF. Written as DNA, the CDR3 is TGTGCCAGTAGTATATCGCCGACTAGCAGGCACGAGCAGTACTTC.

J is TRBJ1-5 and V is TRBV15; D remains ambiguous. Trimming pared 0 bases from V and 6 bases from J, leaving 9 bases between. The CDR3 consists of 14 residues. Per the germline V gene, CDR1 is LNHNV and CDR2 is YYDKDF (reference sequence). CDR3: CATSRDAERQPQHF. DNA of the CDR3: TGTGCCACCAGCAGAGATGCGGAGCGTCAGCCCCAGCATTTT.

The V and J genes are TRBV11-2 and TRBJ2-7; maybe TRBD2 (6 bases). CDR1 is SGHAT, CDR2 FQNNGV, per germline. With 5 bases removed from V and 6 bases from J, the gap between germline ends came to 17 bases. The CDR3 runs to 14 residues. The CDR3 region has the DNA TGTGCCAGCAGCCCGAATGGCGGGGCCCGCGAGCAGTACGTC. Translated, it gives CASSPNGGAREQYV.

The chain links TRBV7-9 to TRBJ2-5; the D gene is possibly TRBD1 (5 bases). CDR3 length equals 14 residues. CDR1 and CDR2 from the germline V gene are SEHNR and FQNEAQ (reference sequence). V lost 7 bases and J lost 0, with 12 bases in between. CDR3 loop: CASTPAGYQETQYF. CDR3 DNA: TGTGCCAGCACCCCGGCAGGGTACCAAGAGACCCAGTACTTC.

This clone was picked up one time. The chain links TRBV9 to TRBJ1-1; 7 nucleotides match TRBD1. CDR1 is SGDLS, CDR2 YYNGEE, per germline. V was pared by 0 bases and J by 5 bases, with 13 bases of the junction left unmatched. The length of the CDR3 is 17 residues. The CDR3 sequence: CASSVGGIEGAGTEAFF. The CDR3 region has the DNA TGTGCCAGCAGCGTAGGGGGTATCGAGGGGGCTGGTACTGAAGCTTTCTTT.

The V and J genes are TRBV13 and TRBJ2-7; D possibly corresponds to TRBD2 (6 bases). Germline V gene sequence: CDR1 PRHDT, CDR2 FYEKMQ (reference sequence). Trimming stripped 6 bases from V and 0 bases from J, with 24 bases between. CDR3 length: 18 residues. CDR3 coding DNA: TGTGCCAGCAGTCAGGGCGTTAGGAGGGTAGCGAGCTCCTACGAGCAGTACTTC. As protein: CASSQGVRRVASSYEQYF.

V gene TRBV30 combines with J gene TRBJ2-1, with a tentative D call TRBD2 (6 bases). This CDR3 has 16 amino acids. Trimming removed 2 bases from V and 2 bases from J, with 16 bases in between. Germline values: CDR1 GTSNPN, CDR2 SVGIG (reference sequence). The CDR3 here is CAWSLTGTWTYNEQFF. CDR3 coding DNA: TGTGCCTGGAGTTTAACCGGGACTTGGACCTACAATGAGCAGTTCTTC.

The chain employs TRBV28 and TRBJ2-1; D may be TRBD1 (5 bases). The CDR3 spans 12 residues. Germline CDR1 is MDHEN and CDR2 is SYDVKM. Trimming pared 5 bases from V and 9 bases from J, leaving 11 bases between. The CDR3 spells CASSLSRGEQFF. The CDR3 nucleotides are TGTGCCAGCAGTCTTAGTAGGGGTGAGCAGTTCTTC.

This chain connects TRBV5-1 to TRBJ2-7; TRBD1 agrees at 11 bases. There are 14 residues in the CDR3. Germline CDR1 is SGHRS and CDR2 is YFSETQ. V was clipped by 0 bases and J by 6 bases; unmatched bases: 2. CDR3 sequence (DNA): TGCGCCAGCAGCTTGGGGGACAGGGGGGCCGAGCAGTACGTC. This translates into CASSLGDRGAEQYV.

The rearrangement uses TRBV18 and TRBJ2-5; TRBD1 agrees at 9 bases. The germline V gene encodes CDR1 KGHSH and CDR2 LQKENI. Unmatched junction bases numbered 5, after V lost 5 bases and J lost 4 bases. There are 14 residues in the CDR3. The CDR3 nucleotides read TGTGCCAGCTCATCCGGACAGGGGAGAGAGACCCAGTACTTC. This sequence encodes CASSSGQGRETQYF.

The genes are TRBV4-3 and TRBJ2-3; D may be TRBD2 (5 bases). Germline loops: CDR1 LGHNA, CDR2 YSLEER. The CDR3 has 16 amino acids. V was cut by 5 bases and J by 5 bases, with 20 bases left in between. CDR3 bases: TGCGCCAGCAGCGCCCGCCCTCGGGGATTGGGAGATACGCAGTATTTT. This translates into CASSARPRGLGDTQYF.

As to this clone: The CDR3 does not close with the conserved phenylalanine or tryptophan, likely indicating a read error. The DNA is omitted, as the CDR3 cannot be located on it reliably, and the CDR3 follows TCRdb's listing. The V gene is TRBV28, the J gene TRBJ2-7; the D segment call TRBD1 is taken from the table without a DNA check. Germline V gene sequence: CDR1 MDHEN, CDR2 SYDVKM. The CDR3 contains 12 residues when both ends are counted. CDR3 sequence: CASRGQGASFTL.

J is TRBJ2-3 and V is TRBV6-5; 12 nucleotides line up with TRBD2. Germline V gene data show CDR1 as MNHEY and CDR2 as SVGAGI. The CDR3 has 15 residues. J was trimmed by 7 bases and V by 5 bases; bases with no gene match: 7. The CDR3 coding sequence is TGTGCCAGCAGTGGTCGGACTAGCGGGGCGCATACGCAGTATTTT. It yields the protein CASSGRTSGAHTQYF.

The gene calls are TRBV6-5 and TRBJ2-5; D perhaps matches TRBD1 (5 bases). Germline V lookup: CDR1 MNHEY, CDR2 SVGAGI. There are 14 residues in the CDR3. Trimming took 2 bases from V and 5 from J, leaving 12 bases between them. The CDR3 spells CASSYADSIETQYF. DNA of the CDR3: TGTGCCAGCAGTTACGCCGACAGTATTGAGACCCAGTACTTC.

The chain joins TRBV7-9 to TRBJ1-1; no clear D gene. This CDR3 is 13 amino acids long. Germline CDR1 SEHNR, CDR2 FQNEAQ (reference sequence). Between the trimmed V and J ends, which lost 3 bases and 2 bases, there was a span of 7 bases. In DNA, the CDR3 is TGTGCCAGCAGCTTGGAGTTTAACACTGAAGCTTTCTTT. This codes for CASSLEFNTEAFF.

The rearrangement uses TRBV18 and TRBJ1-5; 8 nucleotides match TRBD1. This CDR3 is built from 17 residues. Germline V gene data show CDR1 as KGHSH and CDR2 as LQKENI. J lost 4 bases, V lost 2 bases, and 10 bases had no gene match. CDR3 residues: CASSPTAGGNLNQPQHF. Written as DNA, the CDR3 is TGTGCCAGCTCACCAACCGCAGGGGGCAATTTAAATCAGCCCCAGCATTTT.

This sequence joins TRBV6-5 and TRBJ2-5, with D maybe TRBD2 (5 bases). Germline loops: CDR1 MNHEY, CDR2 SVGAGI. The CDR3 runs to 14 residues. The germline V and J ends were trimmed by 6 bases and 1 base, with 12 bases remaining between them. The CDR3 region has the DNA TGTGCCAGCAGGCGGGTGGCGGCCCAAGAGACCCAGTACTTC. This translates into CASRRVAAQETQYF.

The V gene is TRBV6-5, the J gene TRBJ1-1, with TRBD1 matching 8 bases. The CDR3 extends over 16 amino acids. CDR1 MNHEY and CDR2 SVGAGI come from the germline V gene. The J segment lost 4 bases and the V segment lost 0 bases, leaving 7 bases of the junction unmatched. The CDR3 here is CASSYSRQGAGTEAFF. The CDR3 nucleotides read TGTGCCAGCAGTTACTCCCGCCAGGGGGCCGGCACTGAAGCTTTCTTT.

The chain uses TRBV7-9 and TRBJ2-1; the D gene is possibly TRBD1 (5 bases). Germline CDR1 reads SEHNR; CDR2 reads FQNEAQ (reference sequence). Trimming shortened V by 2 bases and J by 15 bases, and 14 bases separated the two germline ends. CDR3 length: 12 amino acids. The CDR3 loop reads CASSLRGGFGFF. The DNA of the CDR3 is TGTGCCAGCAGCTTAAGGGGTGGGTTCGGGTTCTTC.

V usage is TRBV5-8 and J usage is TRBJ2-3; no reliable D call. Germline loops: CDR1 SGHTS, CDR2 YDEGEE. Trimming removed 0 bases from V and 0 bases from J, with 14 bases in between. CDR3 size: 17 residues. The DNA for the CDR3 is TGTGCCAGCAGCTTGGTCGTATGGCCAAGTAGCACAGATACGCAGTATTTT. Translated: CASSLVVWPSSTDTQYF.

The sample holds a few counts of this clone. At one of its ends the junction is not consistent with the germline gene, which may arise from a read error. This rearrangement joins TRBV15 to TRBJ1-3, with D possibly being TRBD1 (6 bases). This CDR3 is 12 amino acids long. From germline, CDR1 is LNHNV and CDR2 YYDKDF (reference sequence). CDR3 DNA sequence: TGTGCCACCAGCAGATCTACCCGGGACATGAACTTT. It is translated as CATSRSTRDMNF.

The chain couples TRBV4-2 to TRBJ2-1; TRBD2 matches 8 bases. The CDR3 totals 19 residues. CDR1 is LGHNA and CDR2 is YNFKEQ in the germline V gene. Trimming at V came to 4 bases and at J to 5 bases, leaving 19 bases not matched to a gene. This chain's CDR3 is CASSLPYLTGGGPNNEQFF. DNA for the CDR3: TGTGCCAGCAGCCTCCCTTACCTTACTGGCGGGGGGCCAAACAATGAGCAGTTCTTC.

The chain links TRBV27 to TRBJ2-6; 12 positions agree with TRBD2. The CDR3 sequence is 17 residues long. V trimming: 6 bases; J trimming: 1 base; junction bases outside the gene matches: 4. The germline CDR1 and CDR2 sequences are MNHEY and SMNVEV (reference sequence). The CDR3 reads CASRLAGGLSGANVLTF. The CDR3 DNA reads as TGTGCCAGCAGGCTAGCGGGAGGGCTTTCTGGGGCCAACGTCCTGACTTTC. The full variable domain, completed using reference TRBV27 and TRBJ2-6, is EAQVTQNPRYLITVTGKKLTVTCSQNMNHEYMSWYRQDPGLGLRQIYYSMNVEVTDKGDVPEGYKVSRKEKRNFPLILESPSPNQTSLYFCASRLAGGLSGANVLTFGAGSRLTVL.

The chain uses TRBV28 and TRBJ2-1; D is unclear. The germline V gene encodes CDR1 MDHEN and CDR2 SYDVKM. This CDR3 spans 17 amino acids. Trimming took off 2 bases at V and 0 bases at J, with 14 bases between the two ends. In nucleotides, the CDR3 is TGTGCCAGCAGTTTAATGCAAGGCCGGAGCTCCTACAATGAGCAGTTCTTC. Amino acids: CASSLMQGRSSYNEQFF.

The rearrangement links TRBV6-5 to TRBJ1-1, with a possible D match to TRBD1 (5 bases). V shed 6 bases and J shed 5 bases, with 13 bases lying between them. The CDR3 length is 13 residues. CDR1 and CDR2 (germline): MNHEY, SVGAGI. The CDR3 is CASRPPQGTEAFF. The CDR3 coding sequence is TGTGCCAGCAGGCCTCCCCAGGGTACTGAAGCTTTCTTT.